The 7 T cell receptor beta chains presented below share a single source sample, sequenced in a study of blood T cell repertoires in COVID-19. Sequencing used immunoSEQ multiplex PCR; TCRdb keeps in-frame clones, though not all of them. The sample contains 300,000 to 350,000 clones, approximately 83% of which appear only once. Sequenced: PBMCs or T cells enriched from blood (not recorded which). Receptors originate from a man aged 30 to 45 who had recovered from COVID-19.

V and J are TRBV3-1 (or the pseudogene TRBV3-2) and TRBJ2-7; D unresolved. Trimming pared 4 bases from V and 2 bases from J, leaving 12 bases between. The CDR3 runs 14 residues. The germline V gene has CDR1 LGHDT and CDR2 YNNKEL (reference sequence). The CDR3: CASSPYSNAYEQYF. DNA of the CDR3: TGTGCCAGCAGCCCATACTCCAATGCCTACGAGCAGTACTTC.

For this clone: The sample carries other DNA sequences with the same CDR3. V gene TRBV6-5 combines with J gene TRBJ1-2; maybe TRBD1 (5 bases). With 8 bases removed from V and 5 bases from J, the gap between germline ends came to 9 bases. The CDR3 consists of 11 residues. CDR1 MNHEY and CDR2 SVGAGI come from the germline V gene. CDR3 amino acids: CASGRGYGYTF. CDR3 coding DNA: TGTGCCAGCGGTAGGGGATATGGCTACACCTTC.

This clone was counted once. This chain links TRBV2 with TRBJ1-5, with TRBD1 as a possible D gene (5 bases). The CDR3 has 16 residues. Trimming shortened V by 8 bases and J by 0 bases, and 17 bases separated the two germline ends. Per the germline V gene, CDR1 is SNHLY and CDR2 is FYNNEI. The CDR3 reads CASQTRVGPSNQPQHF. The CDR3, as DNA: TGTGCCAGCCAAACCAGGGTGGGGCCTAGCAATCAGCCCCAGCATTTT.

This clone was observed once. The chain carries TRBV19 and TRBJ2-1, with 7 bases aligning to TRBD2. V was clipped by 6 bases and J by 7 bases; unmatched bases: 18. Germline V gives CDR1 LNHDA, CDR2 SQIVND (reference sequence). The CDR3 spans 17 residues. CDR3 sequence (DNA): TGTGCCAGTAGCGCAGCTCCAGCGGGGTTAGGTAGGAATGAGCAGTTCTTC. The encoded protein is CASSAAPAGLGRNEQFF. Full variable domain (remainder filled in from reference TRBV19 and TRBJ2-1): DGGITQSPKYLFRKEGQNVTLSCEQNLNHDAMYWYRQDPGQGLRLIYYSQIVNDFQKGDIAEGYSVSREKKESFPLTVTSAQKNPTAFYLCASSAAPAGLGRNEQFFGPGTRLTVL.

The V gene is TRBV11-2, the J gene TRBJ2-3; the D gene is possibly TRBD2 (5 bases). Germline V gene data show CDR1 as SGHAT and CDR2 as FQNNGV. This CDR3 region has 15 residues. V lost 0 bases and J lost 5, with 12 bases in between. The CDR3 loop reads CASSLEGSGIDTQYF. DNA for the CDR3: TGTGCCAGCAGCTTAGAGGGCAGCGGAATAGATACGCAGTATTTT.

This clone was seen only once. The chain joins TRBV7-9 to TRBJ2-5; TRBD2 might be the D (5 bases). CDR3 length: 12 residues. Trimming removed 9 bases from V and 5 bases from J, with 13 bases in between. CDR1 and CDR2 from the germline V gene are SEHNR and FQNEAQ (reference sequence). In DNA, the CDR3 is TGTGCCAGTAGCGCGCGGGTGGAGACCCAGTACTTC. This codes for CASSARVETQYF.

The rearrangement joins TRBV27 to TRBJ1-4, with D maybe TRBD1 (6 bases). With 4 bases removed from V and 0 bases from J, the gap between germline ends came to 9 bases. The germline CDR1 and CDR2 sequences are MNHEY and SMNVEV (reference sequence). CDR3 length equals 15 residues. For the CDR3, the DNA is TGTGCCAGCAGTTCCAGACAGGCAACTAATGAAAAACTGTTTTTT. It translates to CASSSRQATNEKLFF. The entire variable domain, with the rest obtained from reference TRBV27 and TRBJ1-4, is as follows: EAQVTQNPRYLITVTGKKLTVTCSQNMNHEYMSWYRQDPGLGLRQIYYSMNVEVTDKGDVPEGYKVSRKEKRNFPLILESPSPNQTSLYFCASSSRQATNEKLFFGSGTQLSVL.